These 31 T cell receptor beta chains originate from one sample sequenced in a study of OX40 agonist ivuxolimab in advanced cancers. Repertoires were generated with immunoSEQ multiplex PCR, while TCRdb's copy carries only in-frame clones and drops some. Here the sample spans around 50,000 clones, about nine tenths being singletons. Sequencing used CD4+ or CD8+ T cells sorted from blood, obtained in a trial of the OX40 agonist ivuxolimab. Receptor source: an adult with an advanced solid tumor such as melanoma, head and neck, liver or kidney cancer.

V is TRBV5-1 and J is TRBJ1-1, with D perhaps matching TRBD1 (5 bases). Per germline, CDR1 SGHRS and CDR2 YFSETQ. The germline V and J ends were trimmed by 4 bases and 8 bases, with 12 bases remaining between them. The CDR3 length is 12 residues. The CDR3 DNA sequence: TGCGCCAGCAGCCCAACAGGACTCGAAGCTTTCTTT. It is translated as CASSPTGLEAFF.

This chain uses TRBV7-9 with TRBJ1-4; a possible D gene is TRBD1 (5 bases). Germline V gene lookup returns CDR1 SEHNR and CDR2 FQNEAQ (reference sequence). The CDR3 is 11 amino acids. With 8 bases removed from V and 4 bases from J, the gap between germline ends came to 5 bases. CDR3 nucleotide sequence: TGTGCCAGCGGGGGTAATGAAAAACTGTTTTTT. This translates into CASGGNEKLFF. Full variable domain (outside the CDR3, taken from reference TRBV7-9 and TRBJ1-4): DTGVSQNPRHKITKRGQNVTFRCDPISEHNRLYWYRQTLGQGPEFLTYFQNEAQLEKSRLLSDRFSAERPKGSFSTLEIQRTEQGDSAMYLCASGGNEKLFFGSGTQLSVL.

This chain joins TRBV29-1 and TRBJ2-1; 11 positions agree with TRBD2. Per germline, CDR1 SQVTM and CDR2 ANQGSEA. This CDR3 region has 16 residues. The V and J ends lost 7 bases and 0 bases, in that order; junction bases with no gene match: 8. The CDR3 here is CSAQGTSGSSYNEQFF. The CDR3 DNA follows: TGCAGCGCCCAAGGGACTAGCGGTAGCTCCTACAATGAGCAGTTCTTC.

V and J are TRBV7-9 and TRBJ2-4; weak D call: TRBD2 (6 bases). V was shortened by 5 bases and J by 6 bases, with 14 bases between the two germline ends. Looked up from germline, CDR1 is SEHNR and CDR2 is FQNEAQ (reference sequence). The CDR3 totals 14 residues. The DNA of the CDR3 is TGTGCCAGCAGCGCGGGACCGCCGGGAAACATTCAGTACTTC. This sequence encodes CASSAGPPGNIQYF.

The chain joins TRBV27 to TRBJ2-7, with 10 positions matching TRBD2. This CDR3 has 18 residues. Germline V gene lookup returns CDR1 MNHEY and CDR2 SMNVEV (reference sequence). V trimming: 3 bases; J trimming: 4 bases; junction bases outside the gene matches: 15. The CDR3 nucleotides are TGTGCCAGCAGTTTCCCACCCGGGGTTCGAGCGGGGGGGTACGAGCAGTACGTC. Its protein product is CASSFPPGVRAGGYEQYV.

The chain employs TRBV7-6 and TRBJ2-3, with 8 nucleotides matching TRBD2. Germline loops: CDR1 SGHVS, CDR2 FNYEAQ. The CDR3 totals 17 residues. With 1 base clipped from V and 2 bases from J, the junction kept 8 bases outside the gene matches. The chain's CDR3 is CASSLGASGLLTDTQYF. In DNA, the CDR3 is TGTGCCAGCAGCTTAGGGGCTAGCGGGCTCCTCACAGATACGCAGTATTTT. The full variable domain, its missing parts supplied by reference TRBV7-6 and TRBJ2-3, is GAGVSQSPRYKVTKRGQDVALRCDPISGHVSLYWYRQALGQGPEFLTYFNYEAQQDKSGLPNDRFSAERPEGSISTLTIQRTEQRDSAMYRCASSLGASGLLTDTQYFGPGTRLTVL.

The rearrangement joins TRBV4-1 to TRBJ1-4; 8 bases align to TRBD1. This CDR3 has 14 residues. Trimming cost V 5 bases and J 8 bases; bases outside gene matches: 7. Germline loops: CDR1 MGHRA, CDR2 YSYEKL. The CDR3 loop is CASSETTGVEKLFF. The CDR3 nucleotides are TGCGCCAGCAGCGAGACGACAGGGGTGGAAAAACTGTTTTTT.

The V and J genes are TRBV6-1 and TRBJ1-6, with 7 bases identical to TRBD1. The CDR3 has 15 amino acids. CDR1 is MNHNS and CDR2 is SASEGT in the germline V gene. V lost 7 bases, J lost 7 bases, and 10 bases stayed unmatched. CDR3 amino acids: CASITRGQRNSPLHF. CDR3 in DNA: TGTGCCAGCATCACACGGGGACAGAGAAATTCACCCCTCCACTTT.

V and J are TRBV14 and TRBJ1-3; 7 positions match TRBD1. Trimming took 1 base from V and 0 from J; bases not matched to a gene: 6. Germline CDR1 reads SGHDN; CDR2 reads FVKESK. The CDR3 runs to 17 residues. CDR3 sequence (DNA): TGTGCCAGCAGCCAAGTCCAGGGGGTCCTCTCTGGAAACACCATATATTTT. Translated: CASSQVQGVLSGNTIYF.

The chain joins TRBV9 to TRBJ1-1, with 7 nucleotides matching TRBD1. The length of the CDR3 is 15 residues. Germline loops: CDR1 SGDLS, CDR2 YYNGEE. V dropped 2 bases and J dropped 1; count of bases not matched to a gene: 5. The CDR3 is CASSVTGVRNTEAFF. In DNA, the CDR3 is TGTGCCAGCAGCGTTACAGGGGTGCGGAACACTGAAGCTTTCTTT.

This clone was observed a few times. J is TRBJ1-1 and V is TRBV11-3; D remains ambiguous. Germline V gives CDR1 SGHNT, CDR2 YENEEA. The V end lost 5 bases, the J end lost 5 bases, and 12 bases lay between the germline ends. The CDR3 spans 13 residues. The CDR3 spells CASSRSNITEAFF. The CDR3 DNA sequence: TGTGCCAGCAGCAGAAGTAATATAACTGAAGCTTTCTTT.

The chain couples TRBV14 to TRBJ1-3; D is possibly TRBD1 (5 bases). The CDR3 spans 14 residues. V was pared by 7 bases and J by 2 bases, with 12 bases between. Germline V lookup: CDR1 SGHDN, CDR2 FVKESK. CDR3 protein: CASTLRGPGNTIYF. CDR3 DNA: TGTGCCAGCACCCTAAGGGGACCTGGAAACACCATATATTTT. Drawing the rest from reference TRBV14 and TRBJ1-3, the complete variable domain is EAGVTQFPSHSVIEKGQTVTLRCDPISGHDNLYWYRRVMGKEIKFLLHFVKESKQDESGMPNNRFLAERTGGTYSTLKVQPAELEDSGVYFCASTLRGPGNTIYFGEGSWLTVV.

The chain couples TRBV9 to TRBJ1-1; a weak D match, TRBD1 (5 bases). The ends were cut back, 3 bases at V and 4 bases at J, with 13 bases in the middle. Germline V gene sequence: CDR1 SGDLS, CDR2 YYNGEE. The CDR3 is 14 amino acids. CDR3 in DNA: TGTGCCAGCAGCGAGGGAGGGGTTTCCACTGAAGCTTTCTTT. Its protein product is CASSEGGVSTEAFF.

V gene TRBV7-2 combines with J gene TRBJ1-1; D is possibly TRBD1 (5 bases). The V gene lost 3 bases and the J gene lost 5 bases, with 19 bases spanning the gap. This CDR3 has 16 residues. Per the germline V gene, CDR1 is SGHTA and CDR2 is FQGNSA. CDR3 protein: CASSFPSIQGDTEAFF. The DNA for the CDR3 is TGTGCCAGCAGCTTCCCCTCCATTCAGGGTGATACTGAAGCTTTCTTT.

V usage is TRBV28 and J usage is TRBJ2-1; D possibly matches TRBD1 or TRBD2 (7 bases each). Deletions cut 10 bases from V and 1 base from J, with 17 bases between. The germline V gene has CDR1 MDHEN and CDR2 SYDVKM. The CDR3 runs to 15 residues. The CDR3 spells CATRTGEGSYNEQFF. Written as DNA, the CDR3 is TGTGCCACGAGAACAGGGGAGGGTTCCTACAATGAGCAGTTCTTC.

The genes are TRBV15 and TRBJ2-3; 9 bases are a match to TRBD2. The CDR3 spans 16 residues. Trimming removed 3 bases from V and 6 bases from J; junction bases left unmatched: 10. Germline CDR1 and CDR2: LNHNV and YYDKDF (reference sequence). CDR3 amino acids: CATSRTSGTAADTQYF. The DNA of the CDR3 is TGTGCCACCAGCAGGACTAGCGGAACTGCCGCGGATACGCAGTATTTT.

The chain couples TRBV27 to TRBJ2-1, with a tentative D call TRBD1 (5 bases). This CDR3 spans 14 amino acids. CDR1 is MNHEY, CDR2 SMNVEV, per germline (reference sequence). V lost 5 bases, J lost 2 bases, and 10 bases lay in between. CDR3 coding DNA: TGTGCCAGCAGTCCATCGGACACCTACAATGAGCAGTTCTTC. Amino acid sequence: CASSPSDTYNEQFF.

In its sample, this clone was seen once. The chain has TRBV4-1 and TRBJ2-2, with a possible D match to TRBD1 (6 bases). Trimming removed 1 base at V and 3 bases at J, with 9 bases between. The CDR3 covers 15 residues. CDR1 and CDR2 from the germline V gene are MGHRA and YSYEKL. CDR3 in DNA: TGCGCCAGCAGCCAAGGGACAGCTTACACCGGGGAGCTGTTTTTT. Protein sequence: CASSQGTAYTGELFF.

The chain is built from TRBV18 and TRBJ2-2, with D tentatively TRBD1 or TRBD2 (6 bases each). Looked up from germline, CDR1 is KGHSH and CDR2 is LQKENI. The V end was cut by 3 bases, the J end by 3 bases, with 23 bases between. The CDR3 consists of 19 residues. CDR3 in amino acids: CASSPEGTGPITDTGELFF. The CDR3 coding sequence is TGTGCCAGCTCACCGGAGGGAACAGGGCCCATTACTGACACCGGGGAGCTGTTTTTT.

This chain uses TRBV21-1 with TRBJ1-4. TRBV21-1 is a pseudogene segment. This CDR3 has 15 amino acids. DNA of the CDR3: TGTGCCAGCAGCAATCCAAGGGGAGTGGACGAAAAACTGTTTTTT. The encoded protein is CASSNPRGVDEKLFF.

CDR3 coding DNA: TGTGCCAGCAGTGAATGGTCAAGGATGGCCGGGGAGCTGTTTTTT. This translates into CASSEWSRMAGELFF. The genes are TRBV6-1 and TRBJ2-2; D gene unclear. Germline V gives CDR1 MNHNS, CDR2 SASEGT. V was shortened by 2 bases and J by 6 bases, with 13 bases between the two germline ends. The CDR3 loop spans 15 amino acids.

The gene calls are TRBV13 and TRBJ2-1, with D tentatively TRBD1 or TRBD2 (5 bases each). The CDR3 sequence is 13 residues long. Deletions cut 6 bases from V and 9 bases from J, with 15 bases between. Germline-derived CDR1 and CDR2 are PRHDT and FYEKMQ (reference sequence). The CDR3 is CASRGHTEGEQFF. CDR3 coding DNA: TGTGCCAGCAGAGGACATACAGAGGGTGAGCAGTTCTTC. Variable domain in full (rest from reference TRBV13 and TRBJ2-1): AAGVIQSPRHLIKEKRETATLKCYPIPRHDTVYWYQQGPGQDPQFLISFYEKMQSDKGSIPDRFSAQQFSDYHSELNMSSLELGDSALYFCASRGHTEGEQFFGPGTRLTVL.

The rearrangement links TRBV7-9 to TRBJ2-1; a possible D gene is TRBD2 (6 bases). V was trimmed by 8 bases and J by 4 bases, leaving 15 bases between them. Germline loops: CDR1 SEHNR, CDR2 FQNEAQ (reference sequence). The CDR3 sequence is 14 residues long. As DNA, the CDR3 is TGTGCCAGCTCCGGGGGTCGGGGGTACAATGAGCAGTTCTTC. This sequence encodes CASSGGRGYNEQFF.

J is TRBJ2-7 and V is TRBV7-9; 15 bases are a match to TRBD2. CDR3 size: 16 residues. Per the germline V gene, CDR1 is SEHNR and CDR2 is FQNEAQ (reference sequence). V trimming: 5 bases; J trimming: 5 bases; junction bases outside the gene matches: 7. The CDR3 region has the DNA TGTGCCAGCAGCCCCGGACTAGCGGGAGGGACCCACGAGCAGTACTTC. Amino acids: CASSPGLAGGTHEQYF.

This clone was observed once. The V and J genes are TRBV28 and TRBJ1-5; D remains ambiguous. The V gene lost 3 bases and the J gene lost 5 bases, with 8 bases spanning the gap. Per germline, CDR1 MDHEN and CDR2 SYDVKM. The CDR3 spans 13 residues. CDR3 protein: CASSFYPDQPQHF. The CDR3 DNA sequence: TGTGCCAGCAGTTTTTATCCCGATCAGCCCCAGCATTTT. Using reference TRBV28 and TRBJ1-5 for the parts outside the CDR3, the full variable domain is DVKVTQSSRYLVKRTGEKVFLECVQDMDHENMFWYRQDPGLGLRLIYFSYDVKMKEKGDIPEGYSVSREKKERFSLILESASTNQTSMYLCASSFYPDQPQHFGDGTRLSIL.

This chain links TRBV27 with TRBJ2-1, with D possibly matching TRBD1 (5 bases). The V and J ends lost 5 bases and 4 bases respectively, with 6 bases between them. Per the germline V gene, CDR1 is MNHEY and CDR2 is SMNVEV (reference sequence). The CDR3 is 12 residues long. The CDR3 is CASSTGYNEQFF. The DNA for the CDR3 is TGTGCCAGCAGTACAGGATACAATGAGCAGTTCTTC.

This chain uses TRBV7-9 with TRBJ1-1, with a possible D match to TRBD1 (6 bases). Deletions cut 3 bases from V and 2 bases from J, with 16 bases between. The CDR3 is made up of 16 amino acids. The germline V gene encodes CDR1 SEHNR and CDR2 FQNEAQ (reference sequence). The CDR3 is CASSFRGTRVNTEAFF. The CDR3 coding sequence is TGTGCCAGCAGCTTTAGGGGGACGCGCGTTAACACTGAAGCTTTCTTT.

CDR3 nucleotide sequence: TGTGCCAGCAGTTACTTAGGAGGGAATGAGCAGTTCTTC. Its translation: CASSYLGGNEQFF. This rearrangement joins TRBV6-5 to TRBJ2-1, with a weak D call TRBD2 (6 bases). V lost 1 base to trimming and J lost 7 bases, with 8 bases between them. Germline V gives CDR1 MNHEY, CDR2 SVGAGI. The CDR3 is made up of 13 amino acids.

The chain uses TRBV29-1 and TRBJ1-2, with unresolved D. V was clipped by 0 bases and J by 6 bases, with 14 bases between them. The germline gives CDR1 SQVTM, CDR2 ANQGSEA. This CDR3 spans 14 amino acids. CDR3 DNA: TGCAGCGTTGAAGATCTGGCCGATGTCAATGGCTACACCTTC. Its protein is CSVEDLADVNGYTF.

J is TRBJ2-2 and V is TRBV6-1, with 15 bases fitting TRBD2. There are 17 residues in the CDR3. Germline loops: CDR1 MNHNS, CDR2 SASEGT. With 4 bases clipped from V and 6 bases from J, the junction kept 6 bases outside the gene matches. The CDR3 is CASSGGLAGGSAGELFF. CDR3 coding DNA: TGTGCCAGCAGTGGGGGACTAGCGGGAGGAAGTGCCGGGGAGCTGTTTTTT.

V gene TRBV7-9 combines with J gene TRBJ2-7; the D is unclear. The V gene lost 3 bases and the J gene lost 5 bases, with 5 bases spanning the gap. The CDR3 consists of 11 residues. The germline gives CDR1 SEHNR, CDR2 FQNEAQ (reference sequence). The CDR3 is CASSFGHEQYF. For the CDR3, the DNA is TGTGCCAGCAGCTTTGGTCACGAGCAGTACTTC.